One sample yielded the 15 T cell receptor beta chains listed below, sequenced in a study of regulatory T cells in long-lasting Graves disease. Time point: newly diagnosed GD, antithyroid drugs for less than 3 months. From PBMCs, RNA was extracted and then used to make the TCR library. Building of the TCR beta libraries involved iRepertoire HTBI primers and Arm-PCR of CDR3 regions. MiXCR was run by TCRdb on the multiplex PCR reads, yielding one entry per CDR3 protein. The table lists roughly 510,000 distinct CDR3 sequences, about 15% of them singletons. This sample also belongs to another study, concerning T cells in Graves' hyperthyroidism and ophthalmopathy.

Source: peripheral blood mononuclear cells (PBMCs), taken at new diagnosis, from a patient treated with antithyroid drugs. The receptor set was obtained from a man between 18 and 29 years old with Graves disease.

This clonotype occurred many times. The chain recombines TRBV5-1 with TRBJ1-2, with no clear D. There are 12 residues in the CDR3. Looked up from germline, CDR1 is SGHRS and CDR2 is YFSETQ. Trimming shortened V by 4 bases and J by 0 bases, and 4 bases separated the two germline ends. CDR3 nucleotide sequence: TGCGCCAGCAGCCCGGCTAACTATGGCTACACCTTC. Its translation is CASSPANYGYTF.

This clonotype was seen only a few times. The V call is TRBV7-9, the J call TRBJ2-2, with D perhaps assigned TRBD1 or TRBD2 (6 bases each). Germline V lookup: CDR1 SEHNR, CDR2 FQNEAQ (reference sequence). CDR3 size: 16 residues. With 5 bases removed from V and 5 bases from J, the gap between germline ends came to 18 bases. The DNA of the CDR3 is TGTGCCAGCAGCACACCTCGAGGGGGGCAAACCGGGGAGCTGTTTTTT. Protein product: CASSTPRGGQTGELFF.

The rearrangement links TRBV7-9 to TRBJ2-1; the match to TRBD2 covers 11 bases. Germline CDR1 reads SEHNR; CDR2 reads FQNEAQ (reference sequence). The junction had 8 bases not matched to a gene; V was cut back by 4 bases and J by 3 bases. This CDR3 has 17 amino acids. The CDR3 region is CASSSRLTSGNYNEQFF. The CDR3 DNA follows: TGTGCCAGCAGCTCCAGACTGACTAGCGGGAACTACAATGAGCAGTTCTTC.

This clonotype was seen at least ten times. The chain has TRBV2 and TRBJ1-6; the match to TRBD1 covers 11 bases. This CDR3 has 21 residues. Looked up from germline, CDR1 is SNHLY and CDR2 is FYNNEI. The V gene end was trimmed by 5 bases and the J gene end by 8 bases; junction bases not matched to a gene: 23. CDR3 amino acids: CASSRPRTGGAGPLGYSPLHF. The CDR3 coding sequence is TGTGCCAGCAGTCGACCGCGGACAGGGGGCGCGGGGCCGTTGGGATATTCACCCCTCCACTTT.

This clonotype was recorded many times. This chain connects TRBV20-1 to TRBJ2-7; 8 nucleotides line up with TRBD1. The CDR3 extends over 13 amino acids. Per germline, CDR1 DFQATT and CDR2 SNEGSKA (reference sequence). V dropped 6 bases and J dropped 0; count of bases not matched to a gene: 4. Here the CDR3 reads CSARQGSSYEQYF. For the CDR3, the DNA is TGCAGTGCAAGACAGGGGTCCTCCTACGAGCAGTACTTC.

This clonotype has more than one count but fewer than ten. The chain links TRBV6-2 or TRBV6-3 to TRBJ2-4; D unclear. Trimming cost V 0 bases and J 2 bases, with 8 bases left between them. This CDR3 has 15 amino acids. Germline V gene sequence: CDR1 MNHEY, CDR2 SVGEGT. Here the CDR3 DNA reads TGTGCCAGCAGTTACTCCCCCAATTCCAAAAACATTCAGTACTTC. Its protein product is CASSYSPNSKNIQYF.

The chain links TRBV20-1 to TRBJ2-1, with D hard to call. V was trimmed by 4 bases and J by 8 bases, leaving 12 bases between them. Germline assignment: CDR1 DFQATT and CDR2 SNEGSKA (reference sequence). This CDR3 spans 12 amino acids. CDR3: CSATDEVYEQFF. In DNA form, the CDR3 reads TGCAGTGCTACCGATGAGGTATATGAGCAGTTCTTC.

Comments on this clonotype: An end of the junction does not agree with germline; a read error may underlie this. As DNA, the CDR3 is TGCGCCAGTCGGACTAGCGGGAGTAAAAGGATGGCCGGGGAGCTGTTTTTC. Translated: CASRTSGSKRMAGELFF. The chain is built from TRBV10-2 and TRBJ2-2; 13 bases align to TRBD2. CDR1 and CDR2 (germline): WSHSY, SAAADI. This CDR3 is built from 17 residues.

At least ten counts were recorded for this clonotype. J is TRBJ1-6 and V is TRBV18; no firm D call. In germline, CDR1 is KGHSH, CDR2 LQKENI. V lost 3 bases and J 5 bases, leaving 11 bases between the germline ends. The CDR3 is made up of 15 amino acids. CDR3 nucleotides: TGTGCCAGCTCACCGAACCGGGGAGATAATTCACCCCTCCACTTT. Residues: CASSPNRGDNSPLHF.

The rearrangement links TRBV20-1 to TRBJ2-3; no firm D call. CDR1 is DFQATT and CDR2 is SNEGSKA in the germline V gene (reference sequence). Trimming took off 1 base at V and 6 bases at J, with 14 bases between the two ends. This CDR3 comprises 14 residues. The CDR3 reads CSARVRDGLDTQYF. The CDR3, as DNA: TGCAGTGCTAGAGTTCGAGATGGGTTGGATACGCAGTATTTT.

This clonotype was detected many times. The gene calls are TRBV28 and TRBJ2-7, with TRBD2 as a possible D gene (6 bases). The CDR3 is 14 amino acids. Deletions cut 4 bases from V and 6 bases from J, with 16 bases between. In germline, CDR1 is MDHEN, CDR2 SYDVKM. CDR3 in amino acids: CASSSATLAPEQYF. CDR3 bases: TGTGCCAGCAGTTCGGCCACACTAGCTCCCGAGCAGTACTTC.

This clonotype was recorded a few times. V is TRBV20-1 and J is TRBJ2-1; 7 bases are shared with TRBD1. The length of the CDR3 is 12 residues. CDR1 and CDR2 (germline): DFQATT, SNEGSKA (reference sequence). J lost 9 bases, V lost 5 bases, and 7 bases had no gene match. The CDR3 DNA is TGCAGTGCTCCGACAGGGTGGGGTGAGCAGTTCTTC. Translation: CSAPTGWGEQFF.

This clonotype appeared a few times. The chain carries TRBV20-1 and TRBJ2-5, with D possibly matching TRBD2 (7 bases). V was shortened by 5 bases and J by 4 bases, with 17 bases between the two germline ends. Germline CDR1 is DFQATT and CDR2 is SNEGSKA (reference sequence). The CDR3 has 14 amino acids. The CDR3 bases are TGCAGTGCTCCAGGAACAGGGAGGGTAGAGACCCAGTACTTC. This gives the protein CSAPGTGRVETQYF.

Worth noting for this clonotype: A clone one base away is much larger, so this may be a read error. This chain joins TRBV5-1 and TRBJ2-1; D is perhaps TRBD2 (6 bases). Looked up from germline, CDR1 is SGHRS and CDR2 is YFSETQ. The CDR3 is 14 amino acids. This CDR3 reads CVSSLGGEVNEQFF. The CDR3 DNA is TGCGTCAGCAGCTTGGGGGGAGAGGTCAATGAGCAGTTCTTC.

The chain combines TRBV4-1 with TRBJ1-2; the match to TRBD1 covers 9 bases. The trim removed 3 bases at V and 2 bases at J, leaving 4 bases unmatched. The CDR3 is 15 residues long. Per germline, CDR1 MGHRA and CDR2 YSYEKL. CDR3 amino acids: CASSQDRGDNYGYTF. Written as DNA, the CDR3 is TGCGCCAGCAGCCAGGACAGGGGCGACAACTATGGCTACACCTTC.